These T cell receptor beta chains were read from a single sample in a study of human T cells and chemical hapten exposure. In TCRdb, the RACE reads were re-called with MiXCR into one record per CDR3 protein. The sample contains 80,000 to 100,000 distinct CDR3 sequences, approximately 9.7% of which appear only once. Sequenced sample: whole blood. The receptors come from a female donor in good health. Some clones in this sample may be carry-over from other donors' samples. Each CDR3 is given with its conserved first and last residue. D genes are given only for firm matches. For some rows the clone size is stated as once, few or many, or as a class when expanded; others skip it.

v_call	clone_size	d_call	j_call	cdr3_nt	cdr3_aa
TRBV12-3/TRBV12-4	NA	NA	TRBJ2-5	TGTGCCAGCAGTTTAGCCTTAGCCCAAGAGACCCAGTACTTC	CASSLALAQETQYF
TRBV28	NA	NA	TRBJ2-5	TGTGCCAGCAGTTCATCCAGAGGGGCCCAAGAGACCCAGTACTTC	CASSSSRGAQETQYF
TRBV7-2	NA	TRBD1	TRBJ2-7	TGTGCCAGCAGAACCGGGACAGGGGTCGTGCAGTACTTC	CASRTGTGVVQYF
TRBV5-1	many	NA	TRBJ2-3	TGCGCCAGCAGCATGGGAGAAAGGGTCCTTGGAGATACGCAGTATTTT	CASSMGERVLGDTQYF
TRBV6-5	NA	TRBD1	TRBJ2-2	TGTGCCAGCAGAACAGGGACAGCCGGGGAGCTGTTTTTT	CASRTGTAGELFF
TRBV6-2/TRBV6-3	NA	TRBD1	TRBJ2-7	TGTGCCAGCAGTCGACAGGGAGAGGAGTCCAAGCAGTACTTC	CASSRQGEESKQYF
TRBV2	many	NA	TRBJ1-4	TGTGCCAGCAGTTCGGACCGGGGAGGCGAAAAACTGTTTTTT	CASSSDRGGEKLFF
TRBV19	few	NA	TRBJ2-7	TGTGCCAGTAGCGAGACAGGACCCTCCTTTGGTGAGCAGTACTTC	CASSETGPSFGEQYF
TRBV6-2/TRBV6-3	NA	NA	TRBJ2-7	TGTGCCAGCAGTAATCTTCGTGGAGAGCAGTACTTC	CASSNLRGEQYF
TRBV29-1	few	NA	TRBJ2-3	TGCAGCGTTGCGGAGCAGGGGAGCACAGATACGCAGTATTTT	CSVAEQGSTDTQYF
TRBV6-2/TRBV6-3	few	NA	TRBJ2-2	TGTGCCAGCAGTTACCTCAGGGCCAACACCGGGGAGCTGTTTTTT	CASSYLRANTGELFF
TRBV12-3/TRBV12-4	few	TRBD1	TRBJ1-2	TGTGCCAGCACCTCGACAGGGGGCGAAGATGGCTACACCTTC	CASTSTGGEDGYTF
TRBV2	NA	TRBD1	TRBJ2-1	TGTGCCAGCCAGGGGGCTCGGGACAATGAGCAGTTCTTC	CASQGARDNEQFF
TRBV19	few	TRBD2	TRBJ2-1	TGTGCCAGTAGTACCTCCGGACTAGCGGGAGGGTACAATGAGCAGTTCTTC	CASSTSGLAGGYNEQFF
TRBV5-1	once	TRBD1	TRBJ2-3	TGCGCCAGCAGCCCGGACAGGCGCACAGATACGCAGTATTTT	CASSPDRRTDTQYF
TRBV7-2	NA	TRBD2	TRBJ2-3	TGTGCCAGCAGCCCTAGGTTGGCGGGAGTAACAGATACGCAGTATTTT	CASSPRLAGVTDTQYF
TRBV6-4	many	TRBD1	TRBJ1-1	TGTGCCAGCAGCTATGACAGGGGCTCTGAAGCTTTCTTT	CASSYDRGSEAFF
TRBV18	NA	TRBD2	TRBJ2-7	TGTGCCAGCTCACTCGGGACTAGCGTTTACGAGCAGTACTTC	CASSLGTSVYEQYF
TRBV12-3/TRBV12-4	few	NA	TRBJ1-1	TGTGCCAGCACCATTCCGAACGGGTGGACTGAAGCTTTCTTT	CASTIPNGWTEAFF
TRBV11-1	NA	TRBD1	TRBJ2-7	TGTGCCAGCAGCCTCCCCGGGACAGGGAATCTTCAACCGTACTTC	CASSLPGTGNLQPYF
TRBV30	few	NA	TRBJ2-2	TGTGCCTGGAGTGGTCTGTTGAACACCGGGGAGCTGTTTTTT	CAWSGLLNTGELFF
TRBV7-9	NA	TRBD1	TRBJ2-7	TGTGCCAGCAGCTTAACAGGGGGCGCCGAGCAGTACTTC	CASSLTGGAEQYF
TRBV9	NA	TRBD2	TRBJ2-1	TGTGCCAGCAGCGGAGGGACTAGCGGGAGGACGTACAATGAGCAGTTCTTC	CASSGGTSGRTYNEQFF
TRBV29-1	few	TRBD1	TRBJ2-2	TGCAGCGTCTTAGACAGGGGTAGGACCGGGGAGCTGTTTTTT	CSVLDRGRTGELFF
TRBV19	NA	NA	TRBJ1-1	TGTGCCAGTAGTGCCTCGGCTGAAGCTTTCTTT	CASSASAEAFF
TRBV20-1	many	NA	TRBJ2-3	TGCAGTGCTAGAGATAATGGGGCAGATACGCAGTATTTT	CSARDNGADTQYF
TRBV20-1	many	NA	TRBJ1-5	TGCAGTGCTAGTCGGGGGCAGGGTCTAGGGCAGCCCCAGCATTTT	CSASRGQGLGQPQHF
TRBV2	few	NA	TRBJ2-5	TGTGCCAGCGGGCGGTCGGAGACCCAGTACTTC	CASGRSETQYF
TRBV6-2/TRBV6-3	few	NA	TRBJ2-1	TGTGCCAGCAGTTCCCTGAATGAGCAGTTCTTC	CASSSLNEQFF
TRBV12-3/TRBV12-4	few	NA	TRBJ2-7	TGTGCCAGCTGCTCGAGAACTACCTACGAGCAGTACTTC	CASCSRTTYEQYF
TRBV27	many	NA	TRBJ2-7	TGTGCCAGCAGGGAGATAATGAGCTACGAGCAGTACTTC	CASREIMSYEQYF
TRBV11-2	NA	NA	TRBJ2-5	TGTGCCAACAGCTTCGACACTAATCGAGGGGAGACCCAGTACTTC	CANSFDTNRGETQYF
TRBV7-9	few	NA	TRBJ2-7	TGTGCCAGCAGCCCACGGGGTATACCCTACGAGCAGTACTTC	CASSPRGIPYEQYF
TRBV29-1	few	TRBD1	TRBJ1-4	TGCAGCGTTGACCCGGGACAGGGAGACGAAAAACTGTTTTTT	CSVDPGQGDEKLFF
TRBV9	NA	TRBD1	TRBJ2-7	TGTGCCAGCAGCGTAGAGACAGGGGGATTTTACGAGCAGTACTTC	CASSVETGGFYEQYF
TRBV7-2	few	NA	TRBJ2-5	TGTGCCAGCAGCACCTTGGTCGCAGCGGGGACCCAGTACTTC	CASSTLVAAGTQYF
TRBV19	few	TRBD1	TRBJ2-7	TGTGCCAGTAGTTCAAGGGGGACAGCGAACTACGAGCAGTACTTC	CASSSRGTANYEQYF
TRBV24-1	few	NA	TRBJ2-1	TGTGCCACCAGTGATTTTGACGGGGGTGAGCAGTTCTTC	CATSDFDGGEQFF
TRBV5-6	few	NA	TRBJ1-6	TGTGCCAGCAGCTTAGGCAGGTCGGATTCACCCCTCCACTTT	CASSLGRSDSPLHF
TRBV6-6	NA	NA	TRBJ2-1	TGTGCCAGCCGAGCGCCCCCGGACAATGAGCAGTTCTTC	CASRAPPDNEQFF
TRBV13	many	NA	TRBJ2-1	TGTGCCAGCAACCGCCGGGGCTTAGGAACCTACAATGAGCAGTTCTTC	CASNRRGLGTYNEQFF
TRBV28	NA	NA	TRBJ2-5	TGTGCCAGCAGCGACGTACAGACCCAGTACTTC	CASSDVQTQYF
TRBV29-1	many	TRBD1	TRBJ1-1	TGCAGCGTGAAACAGGGGGCCCTGGGGACTGAAGCTTTCTTT	CSVKQGALGTEAFF
TRBV28	once	NA	TRBJ2-7	TGTGCCAGCAGTTTATTGCCCGACCTAAGCCCCGAGCAGTACTTC	CASSLLPDLSPEQYF
TRBV20-1	NA	NA	TRBJ2-3	TGCAGTGCTAGAGATCAGCGGACCCAACTGACAGATACGCAGTATTTT	CSARDQRTQLTDTQYF
TRBV11-2	once	NA	TRBJ1-4	TGTGCCAGCAGCCCGCAGAGAGAAAAACTGTTTTTT	CASSPQREKLFF
TRBV29-1	many	TRBD1	TRBJ2-7	TGCAGCGTGAGGACAGGGGGGTACGAGCAGTACTTC	CSVRTGGYEQYF
TRBV20-1	NA	NA	TRBJ1-1	TGCAGTGCTAGCGGCACCTTGAACACTGAAGCTTTCTTT	CSASGTLNTEAFF
TRBV3-1	NA	TRBD1	TRBJ1-2	TGTGCCAGCAGTGCCGGGACAGGGGATTCTTATGGCTACACCTTC	CASSAGTGDSYGYTF
TRBV29-1	many	NA	TRBJ2-4	TGCAGCGTTGGTGACTTAGCGGAGGGGTCCCTAGCCAAAAACATTCAGTACTTC	CSVGDLAEGSLAKNIQYF
TRBV7-2	NA	TRBD2	TRBJ2-3	TGTGCCAGCAGCTTAACACACGGGAGGTTGGGAGATACGCAGTATTTT	CASSLTHGRLGDTQYF
TRBV7-6	many	NA	TRBJ2-7	TGTGCCAGCAGCTTAGCGATCGTGAGCCCTCCTTACGAGCAGTACTTC	CASSLAIVSPPYEQYF
TRBV7-8	NA	NA	TRBJ2-7	TGTGCCAGCAGCTTGATGGACAAGAGCTCCTACGAGCAGTACTTC	CASSLMDKSSYEQYF
TRBV20-1	few	TRBD2	TRBJ2-7	TGCAGTGCTGCTCTGAAGGAGGTGTGGGGGGGCGAGCAGTACTTC	CSAALKEVWGGEQYF